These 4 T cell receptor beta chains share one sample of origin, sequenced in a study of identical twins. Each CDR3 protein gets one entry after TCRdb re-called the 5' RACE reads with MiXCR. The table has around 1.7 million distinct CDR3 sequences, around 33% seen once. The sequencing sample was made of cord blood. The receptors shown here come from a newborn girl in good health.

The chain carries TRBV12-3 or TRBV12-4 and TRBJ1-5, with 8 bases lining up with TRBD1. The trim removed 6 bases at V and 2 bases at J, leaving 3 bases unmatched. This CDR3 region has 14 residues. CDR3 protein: CASRTGVGNQPQHF. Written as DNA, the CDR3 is TGTGCCAGCAGGACAGGGGTGGGCAATCAGCCCCAGCATTTT.

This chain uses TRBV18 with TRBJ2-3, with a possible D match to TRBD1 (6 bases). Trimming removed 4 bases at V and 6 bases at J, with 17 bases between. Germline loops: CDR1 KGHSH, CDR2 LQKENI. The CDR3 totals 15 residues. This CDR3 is CASSQRQVPEDTQYF. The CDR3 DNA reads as TGTGCCAGCTCACAACGACAGGTGCCAGAGGATACGCAGTATTTT. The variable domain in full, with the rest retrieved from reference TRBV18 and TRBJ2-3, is NAGVMQNPRHLVRRRGQEARLRCSPMKGHSHVYWYRQLPEEGLKFMVYLQKENIIDESGMPKERFSAEFPKEGPSILRIQQVVRGDSAAYFCASSQRQVPEDTQYFGPGTRLTVL.

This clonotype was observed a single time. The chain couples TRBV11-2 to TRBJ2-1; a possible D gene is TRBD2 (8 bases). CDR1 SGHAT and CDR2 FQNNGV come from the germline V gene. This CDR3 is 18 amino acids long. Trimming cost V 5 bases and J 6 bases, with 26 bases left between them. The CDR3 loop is CASSTRGRGGTSLNEQFF. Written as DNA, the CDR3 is TGTGCCAGCAGCACGAGGGGGCGCGGGGGGACGTCACTCAATGAGCAGTTCTTC.

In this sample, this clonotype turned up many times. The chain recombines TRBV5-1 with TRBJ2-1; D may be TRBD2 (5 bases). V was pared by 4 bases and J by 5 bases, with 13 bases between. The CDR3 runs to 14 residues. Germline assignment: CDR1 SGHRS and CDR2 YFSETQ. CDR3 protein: CASSHGLNNNEQFF. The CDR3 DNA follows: TGCGCCAGCAGCCACGGACTGAACAACAATGAGCAGTTCTTC.